The T cell receptor beta chain under discussion was sequenced for a study of blood T cell repertoires in COVID-19. Study in general: The cDNA or gDNA used as material had been derived from T cells, B-cell-depleted T cells, or PBMCs.

V lost 1 base and J 4 bases, leaving 6 bases between the germline ends. This CDR3 comprises 12 residues. The germline CDR1 and CDR2 sequences are GTSNPN and SVGIG (reference sequence). Produced via immunoSEQ multiplex PCR; TCRdb's table is partial and in-frame only. The table lists more than 110,000 clones, about 84% of them singletons, with 8.8% in the top ten. The gene calls are TRBV30 and TRBJ2-3; D is undetermined. Sequenced input: peripheral blood. This TCR was sampled from a woman of 80 years or more in a cohort sampled during active or convalescent COVID-19. CDR3 loop: CAWSAGPDTQYF. Here the CDR3 DNA reads TGTGCCTGGAGTGCTGGCCCAGATACGCAGTATTTT.